Shown below are 12 T cell receptor beta chains from a single sample sequenced in a study of identical twins. TCRdb processed the 5' RACE reads anew with MiXCR; each CDR3 protein has one entry. The sample yields 550,000 to 700,000 distinct CDR3 sequences, just under 10% seen once. This sample also appeared in a second study, on yellow fever vaccine responses in identical twins.

The sample taken for sequencing was PBMCs. Source of these receptors: a woman under 30 in good health.

This clonotype was counted ten times or more. V and J are TRBV11-2 and TRBJ2-1; D may be TRBD2 (6 bases). CDR3 length: 15 residues. From germline, CDR1 is SGHAT and CDR2 FQNNGV. V was shortened by 2 bases and J by 7 bases, with 15 bases between the two germline ends. The CDR3 is CASSLFGSEVNEQFF. The CDR3 region has the DNA TGTGCCAGCAGCTTATTCGGGAGCGAGGTGAATGAGCAGTTCTTC.

V usage is TRBV20-1 and J usage is TRBJ2-6; 7 nucleotides line up with TRBD1. The germline V gene has CDR1 DFQATT and CDR2 SNEGSKA (reference sequence). The CDR3 is 16 residues long. Trimming at V came to 5 bases and at J to 2 bases, leaving 9 bases not matched to a gene. The CDR3 coding sequence is TGCAGTGCTCCGGACAGGCGCTCGACTGGGGCCAACGTCCTGACTTTC. Encoded protein: CSAPDRRSTGANVLTF.

This chain joins TRBV20-1 and TRBJ2-7; no reliable D call. Germline assignment: CDR1 DFQATT and CDR2 SNEGSKA (reference sequence). The CDR3 has 13 residues. Trimming took off 2 bases at V and 0 bases at J, with 8 bases between the two ends. In DNA form, the CDR3 reads TGCAGTGCTAGAACCCCGATCTCCTACGAGCAGTACTTC. Translation gives CSARTPISYEQYF.

This clonotype was picked up a small number of times. This chain uses TRBV29-1 with TRBJ1-2, with a tentative D call TRBD1 (5 bases). The CDR3 has 15 residues. The V end lost 6 bases, the J end lost 2 bases, and 19 bases lay between the germline ends. Germline-derived CDR1 and CDR2 are SQVTM and ANQGSEA. CDR3 sequence (DNA): TGCAGCGTCCCTGACAGTCTCCCATCCAACTATGGCTACACCTTC. It is translated as CSVPDSLPSNYGYTF.

This clonotype was detected a few times. The chain recombines TRBV7-2 with TRBJ1-4; no firm D call. Germline CDR1 and CDR2: SGHTA and FQGNSA. Trimming pared 1 base from V and 8 bases from J, leaving 11 bases between. CDR3 length: 14 residues. The CDR3 here is CASSLERAGEKLFF. The DNA of the CDR3 is TGTGCCAGCAGCTTAGAACGGGCTGGGGAAAAACTGTTTTTT.

This clonotype was seen a handful of times. The rearrangement uses TRBV20-1 and TRBJ2-7; 9 bases fit TRBD2. The V segment lost 2 bases and the J segment 6 bases; nucleotides outside the gene matches: 8. Germline loops: CDR1 DFQATT, CDR2 SNEGSKA (reference sequence). CDR3 size: 14 residues. CDR3 DNA: TGCAGTGCTAGAACCGGGACTAGCTCGGTCGAGCAGTACTTC. Amino acids: CSARTGTSSVEQYF.

This clonotype was detected ten times or more. The chain employs TRBV5-1 and TRBJ2-5, with 7 bases aligning to TRBD1. Germline V CDR1 and CDR2: SGHRS, YFSETQ. CDR3 length: 14 residues. Unmatched junction bases numbered 6, after V lost 4 bases and J lost 3 bases. The CDR3 loop is CASSRTTGKETQYF. The DNA for the CDR3 is TGCGCCAGCAGCAGGACGACAGGGAAAGAGACCCAGTACTTC.

In this sample, this clonotype turned up once. The CDR3 protein is CAISGGTGTGKETQYF. Written as DNA, the CDR3 is TGTGCCATCAGTGGAGGTACCGGGACAGGGAAGGAGACCCAGTACTTC. V and J are TRBV10-3 and TRBJ2-5, with TRBD1 matching over 9 bases. The germline V gene has CDR1 ENHRY and CDR2 SYGVKD. V lost 4 bases, J lost 5 bases, and 11 bases stayed unmatched. This CDR3 comprises 16 residues.

The CDR3 nucleotides are TGTGCCAGCAGTTCGATCCGGGAACTTTCCGGGGAGCTGTTTTTT. Residues: CASSSIRELSGELFF. The rearrangement joins TRBV6-2 or TRBV6-3 to TRBJ2-2, with D possibly TRBD2 on 5 matching bases. CDR1 and CDR2 (germline): MNHEY, SVGEGT. This CDR3 is 15 amino acids long. Trimming removed 4 bases from V and 6 bases from J, with 15 bases in between.

For this clonotype: Relative to the germline gene, one junction end is altered; a read error may explain this. The chain uses TRBV7-7 and TRBJ2-5; a weak D match, TRBD1 (6 bases). The CDR3 consists of 18 residues. Looked up from germline, CDR1 is SSHAT and CDR2 is FNYEAQ (reference sequence). In DNA, the CDR3 is TGTGCTAGCAGCCCGAAGGGGGTGGTGTTAGTGTCCCAAGAGACCCAGTACTTC. Its translation is CASSPKGVVLVSQETQYF.

This clonotype was seen ten or more times. The chain employs TRBV7-2 and TRBJ2-7; no firm D call. Germline V gene sequence: CDR1 SGHTA, CDR2 FQGNSA. V was pared by 2 bases and J by 2 bases, with 1 base between. The CDR3 has 11 amino acids. The CDR3 DNA reads TGTGCCAGCAGCTTAACCTACGAGCAGTACTTC. Translating it yields CASSLTYEQYF. The whole variable domain, remainder taken from reference TRBV7-2 and TRBJ2-7, is GAGVSQSPSNKVTEKGKDVELRCDPISGHTALYWYRQSLGQGLEFLIYFQGNSAPDKSGLPSDRFSAERTGGSVSTLTIQRTQQEDSAVYLCASSLTYEQYFGPGTRLTVT.

In this sample, this clonotype turned up a few times. This sequence joins TRBV4-2 and TRBJ2-3; TRBD2 agrees at 7 bases. The CDR3 is made up of 17 amino acids. Trimming removed 0 bases from V and 4 bases from J; junction bases left unmatched: 10. Germline V gene data show CDR1 as LGHNA and CDR2 as YNFKEQ. In nucleotides, the CDR3 is TGTGCCAGCAGCCAAGATAGGTGGCGGGAGTCCTCAGATACGCAGTATTTT. Its protein product is CASSQDRWRESSDTQYF.